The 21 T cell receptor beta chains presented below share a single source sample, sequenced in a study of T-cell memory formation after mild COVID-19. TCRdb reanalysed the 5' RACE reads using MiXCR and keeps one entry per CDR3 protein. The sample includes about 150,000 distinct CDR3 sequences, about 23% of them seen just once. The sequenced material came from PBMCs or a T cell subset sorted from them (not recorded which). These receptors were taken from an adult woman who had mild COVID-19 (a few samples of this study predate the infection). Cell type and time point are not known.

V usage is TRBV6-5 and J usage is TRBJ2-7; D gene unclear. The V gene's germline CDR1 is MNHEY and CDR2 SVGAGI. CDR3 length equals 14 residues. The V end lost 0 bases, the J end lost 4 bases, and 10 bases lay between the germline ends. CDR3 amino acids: CASSYSSLGYEQYF. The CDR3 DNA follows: TGTGCCAGCAGTTACTCGAGTCTCGGGTACGAGCAGTACTTC.

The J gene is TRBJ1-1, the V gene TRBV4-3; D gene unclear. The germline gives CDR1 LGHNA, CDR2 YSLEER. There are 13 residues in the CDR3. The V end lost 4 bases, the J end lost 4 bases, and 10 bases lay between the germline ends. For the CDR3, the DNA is TGCGCCAGCAGCCCCGTGGTCGGCACTGAAGCTTTCTTT. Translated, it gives CASSPVVGTEAFF.

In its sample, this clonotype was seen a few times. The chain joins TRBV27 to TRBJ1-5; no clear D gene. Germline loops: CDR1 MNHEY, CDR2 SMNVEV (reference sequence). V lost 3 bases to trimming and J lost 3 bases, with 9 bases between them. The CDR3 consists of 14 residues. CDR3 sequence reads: CASSLAGDNQPQHF. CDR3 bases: TGTGCCAGCAGTTTGGCCGGGGACAATCAGCCCCAGCATTTT.

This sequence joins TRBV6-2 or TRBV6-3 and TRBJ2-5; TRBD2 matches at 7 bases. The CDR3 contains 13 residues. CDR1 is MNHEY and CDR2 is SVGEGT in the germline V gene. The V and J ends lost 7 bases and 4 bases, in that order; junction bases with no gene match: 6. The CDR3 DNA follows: TGTGCCAGCACTCGGGCGGGAGTAGAGACCCAGTACTTC. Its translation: CASTRAGVETQYF.

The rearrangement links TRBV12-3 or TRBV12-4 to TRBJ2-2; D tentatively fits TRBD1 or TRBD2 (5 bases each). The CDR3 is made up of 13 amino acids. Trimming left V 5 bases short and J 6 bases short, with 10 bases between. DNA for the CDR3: TGTGCCAGCAGTCCAATGGGGGCCGGGGAGCTGTTTTTT. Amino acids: CASSPMGAGELFF.

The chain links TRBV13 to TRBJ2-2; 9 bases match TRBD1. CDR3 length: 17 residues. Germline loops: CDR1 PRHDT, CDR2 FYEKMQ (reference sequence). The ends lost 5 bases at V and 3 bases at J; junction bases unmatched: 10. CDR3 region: CASSPNHGTGYTGELFF. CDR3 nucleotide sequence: TGTGCCAGCAGCCCTAATCACGGGACAGGGTACACCGGGGAGCTGTTTTTT.

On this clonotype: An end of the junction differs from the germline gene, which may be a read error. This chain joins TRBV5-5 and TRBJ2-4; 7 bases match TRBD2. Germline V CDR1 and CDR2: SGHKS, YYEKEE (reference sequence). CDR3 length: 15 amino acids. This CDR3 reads CDSSLGWGGTDIQYF. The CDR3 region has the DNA TGTGACAGCAGCTTGGGTTGGGGGGGAACGGACATTCAGTACTTC.

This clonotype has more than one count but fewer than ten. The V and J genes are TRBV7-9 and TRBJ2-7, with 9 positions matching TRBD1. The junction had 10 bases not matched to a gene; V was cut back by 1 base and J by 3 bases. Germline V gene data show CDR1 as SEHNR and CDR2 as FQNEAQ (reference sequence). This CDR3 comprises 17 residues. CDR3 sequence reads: CASSLGPGQGIFYEQYF. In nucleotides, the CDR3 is TGTGCCAGCAGCTTAGGACCGGGACAGGGAATCTTCTACGAGCAGTACTTC.

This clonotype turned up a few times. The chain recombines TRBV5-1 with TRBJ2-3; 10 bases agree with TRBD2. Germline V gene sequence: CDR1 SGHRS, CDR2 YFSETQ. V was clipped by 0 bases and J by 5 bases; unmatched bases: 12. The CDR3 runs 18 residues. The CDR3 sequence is CASSLDSGGLGPLDTQYF. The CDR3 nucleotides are TGCGCCAGCAGCTTGGATAGCGGGGGGTTGGGTCCTCTAGATACGCAGTATTTT.

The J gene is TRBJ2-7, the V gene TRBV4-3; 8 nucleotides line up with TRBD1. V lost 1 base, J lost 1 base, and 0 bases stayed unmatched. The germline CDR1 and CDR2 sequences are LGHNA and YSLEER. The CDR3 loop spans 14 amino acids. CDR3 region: CASSQGDRSYEQYF. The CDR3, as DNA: TGCGCCAGCAGCCAAGGGGACAGGTCCTACGAGCAGTACTTC.

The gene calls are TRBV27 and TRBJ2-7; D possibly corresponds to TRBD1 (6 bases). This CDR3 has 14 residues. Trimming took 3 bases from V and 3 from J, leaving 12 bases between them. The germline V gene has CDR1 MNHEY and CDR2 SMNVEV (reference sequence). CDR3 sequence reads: CASSFGQLYYEQYF. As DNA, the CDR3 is TGTGCCAGCAGTTTTGGACAGTTGTACTACGAGCAGTACTTC.

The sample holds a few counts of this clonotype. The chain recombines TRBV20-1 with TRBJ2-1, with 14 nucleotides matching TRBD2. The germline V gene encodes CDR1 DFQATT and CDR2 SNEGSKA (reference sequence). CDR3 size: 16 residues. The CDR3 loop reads CSGMTSGRASYNEQFF. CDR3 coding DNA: TGCAGCGGGATGACTAGCGGGAGGGCTTCCTACAATGAGCAGTTCTTC.

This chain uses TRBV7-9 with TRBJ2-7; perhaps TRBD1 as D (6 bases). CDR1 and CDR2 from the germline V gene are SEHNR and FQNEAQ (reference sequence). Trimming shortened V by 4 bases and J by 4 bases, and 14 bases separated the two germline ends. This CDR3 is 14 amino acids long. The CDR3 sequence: CASSSDGTTYEQYF. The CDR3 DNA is TGTGCCAGCAGCTCAGACGGGACAACTTACGAGCAGTACTTC.

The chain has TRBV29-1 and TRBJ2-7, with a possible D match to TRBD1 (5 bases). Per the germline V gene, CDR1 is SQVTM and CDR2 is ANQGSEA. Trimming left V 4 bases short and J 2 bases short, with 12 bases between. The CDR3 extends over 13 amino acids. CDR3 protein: CSVGEAGTYEQYF. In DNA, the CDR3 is TGCAGCGTTGGAGAGGCAGGGACCTACGAGCAGTACTTC.

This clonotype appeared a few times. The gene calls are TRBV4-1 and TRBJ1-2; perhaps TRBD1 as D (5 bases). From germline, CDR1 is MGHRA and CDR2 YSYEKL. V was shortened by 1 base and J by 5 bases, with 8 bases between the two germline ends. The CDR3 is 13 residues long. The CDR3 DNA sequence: TGCGCCAGCAGCCAAGGAGGGGAGTATGGCTACACCTTC. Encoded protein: CASSQGGEYGYTF.

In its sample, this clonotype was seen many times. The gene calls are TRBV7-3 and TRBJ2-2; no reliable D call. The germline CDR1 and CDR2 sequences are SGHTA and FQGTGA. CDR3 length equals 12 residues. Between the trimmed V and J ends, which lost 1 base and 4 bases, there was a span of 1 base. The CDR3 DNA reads TGTGCCAGCAGCTTAAGCACCGGGGAGCTGTTTTTT. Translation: CASSLSTGELFF. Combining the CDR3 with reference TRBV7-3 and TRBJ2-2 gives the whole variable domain GAGVSQTPSNKVTEKGKYVELRCDPISGHTALYWYRQSLGQGPEFLIYFQGTGAADDSGLPNDRFFAVRPEGSVSTLKIQRTERGDSAVYLCASSLSTGELFFGEGSRLTVL.

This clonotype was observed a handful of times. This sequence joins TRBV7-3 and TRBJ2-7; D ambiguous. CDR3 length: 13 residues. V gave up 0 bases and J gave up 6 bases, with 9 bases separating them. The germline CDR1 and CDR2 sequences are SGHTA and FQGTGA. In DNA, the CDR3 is TGTGCCAGCAGCTTAACCTTGCTGGGCGAGCAGTACTTC. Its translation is CASSLTLLGEQYF.

CDR3 amino acids: CASSPITRNTEAFF. The DNA of the CDR3 is TGTGCCAGCAGCCCGATTACGAGGAACACTGAAGCTTTCTTT. V gene TRBV7-9 combines with J gene TRBJ1-1, with no clear D. From germline, CDR1 is SEHNR and CDR2 FQNEAQ (reference sequence). The CDR3 has 14 residues. V was clipped by 5 bases and J by 1 base, with 11 bases between them.

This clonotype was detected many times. This CDR3 reads CSARVFEREGGKTQYF. The CDR3, as DNA: TGCAGTGCTAGAGTTTTCGAGAGGGAGGGTGGGAAGACCCAGTACTTC. The J gene is TRBJ2-5, the V gene TRBV20-1, with 7 bases matching TRBD2. In germline, CDR1 is DFQATT, CDR2 SNEGSKA (reference sequence). The CDR3 has 16 amino acids. J gave up 6 bases and V 1 base, and 14 bases lay outside the gene matches.

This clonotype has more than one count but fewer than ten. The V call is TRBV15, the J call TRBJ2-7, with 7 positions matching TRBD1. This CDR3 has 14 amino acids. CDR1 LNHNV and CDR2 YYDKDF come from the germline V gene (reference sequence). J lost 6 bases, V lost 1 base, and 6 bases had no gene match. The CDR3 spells CATSRVEGAFEQYF. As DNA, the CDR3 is TGTGCCACCAGCAGAGTCGAGGGGGCTTTCGAGCAGTACTTC.

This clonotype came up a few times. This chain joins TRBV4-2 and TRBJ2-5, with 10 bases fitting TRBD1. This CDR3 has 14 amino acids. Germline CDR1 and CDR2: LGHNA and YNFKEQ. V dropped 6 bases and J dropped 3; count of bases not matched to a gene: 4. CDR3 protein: CASRGTGAEETQYF. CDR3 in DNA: TGTGCCAGCAGGGGGACAGGGGCCGAAGAGACCCAGTACTTC.